Each of the 10 T cell receptor beta chains below was sequenced from the same sample in a study of a mutant IDH1 vaccine in newly diagnosed glioma (dated by TCRdb to about 2021). The sample's time point, from its label and the paper: week 11, during vaccination. Every vaccine dose consisted of 300 ug of a 20-mer mutant IDH1 peptide in Montanide, administered subcutaneously together with topical imiquimod. Libraries were made using the immunoSEQ multiplex PCR assay. TCRdb holds this immuneACCESS table with in-frame rearrangements only. Some clones are missing; in checked studies, unresolved V genes explain under half, and the rest has no known cause. A total of under 35,000 clones appear in this sample, around 90% of them only once. Around 20% of the sample belongs to the ten largest clones. Antigens for these TCRs are unknown. Sequencing used PBMCs, obtained from a glioma patient whose treatment included an IDH1 peptide vaccine. The receptor source for this set is a man aged 18 to 30 with glioma.

This chain uses TRBV2 with TRBJ2-1; 8 positions match TRBD2. The CDR3 loop spans 13 amino acids. Germline loops: CDR1 SNHLY, CDR2 FYNNEI. V was pared by 3 bases and J by 6 bases, with 1 base of the junction left unmatched. Written as DNA, the CDR3 is TGTGCCAGCAGTGACCTAGCGGGCAATGAGCAGTTCTTC. This translates into CASSDLAGNEQFF.

The rearrangement links TRBV4-1 to TRBJ2-1; D perhaps matches TRBD1 (5 bases). Germline V gives CDR1 MGHRA, CDR2 YSYEKL. The V gene lost 5 bases and the J gene lost 5 bases, with 13 bases spanning the gap. This CDR3 spans 14 amino acids. The CDR3 is CASSVGVRDNEQFF. Written as DNA, the CDR3 is TGCGCCAGCAGCGTAGGGGTTCGGGACAATGAGCAGTTCTTC.

The V and J genes are TRBV6-5 and TRBJ1-2; D is uncertain. This CDR3 is 13 amino acids long. Germline loops: CDR1 MNHEY, CDR2 SVGAGI. The ends were cut back, 6 bases at V and 5 bases at J, with 13 bases in the middle. Written as DNA, the CDR3 is TGTGCCAGCAGCAAGGACGGATATTATGGCTACACCTTC. Residues: CASSKDGYYGYTF.

This clone appeared a single time. Here the CDR3 DNA reads TGCGCCAGCAGCCCCAAACCCGGGACAGGGGGCGGCCATAGCAATCAGCCCCAGCATTTT. Translation: CASSPKPGTGGGHSNQPQHF. The chain couples TRBV5-1 to TRBJ1-5; 12 bases are a match to TRBD1. Germline CDR1 is SGHRS and CDR2 is YFSETQ. This CDR3 has 20 residues. Trimming removed 4 bases from V and 0 bases from J; junction bases left unmatched: 14. Full variable domain (remainder filled in from reference TRBV5-1 and TRBJ1-5): KAGVTQTPRYLIKTRGQQVTLSCSPISGHRSVSWYQQTPGQGLQFLFEYFSETQRNKGNFPGRFSGRQFSNSRSEMNVSTLELGDSALYLCASSPKPGTGGGHSNQPQHFGDGTRLSIL.

The chain has TRBV28 and TRBJ1-2; D uncertain. The V end lost 3 bases, the J end lost 3 bases, and 11 bases lay between the germline ends. There are 14 residues in the CDR3. Germline CDR1 and CDR2: MDHEN and SYDVKM. The CDR3 region is CASSLRAYYYGYTF. CDR3 bases: TGTGCCAGCAGTTTGCGCGCGTACTACTATGGCTACACCTTC.

This clone was found a few times. The chain employs TRBV10-1 and TRBJ2-6, with D hard to call. V was pared by 6 bases and J by 0 bases, with 6 bases between. Germline-derived CDR1 and CDR2 are WNHNN and SYGVQD (reference sequence). The CDR3 is 14 amino acids. CDR3 DNA: TGCGCCAGCAGAGACAACTCTGGGGCCAACGTCCTGACTTTC. Amino acid sequence: CASRDNSGANVLTF.

The gene calls are TRBV5-1 and TRBJ2-5; 7 bases agree with TRBD1. With 1 base clipped from V and 2 bases from J, the junction kept 8 bases outside the gene matches. CDR1 and CDR2 from the germline V gene are SGHRS and YFSETQ. CDR3 length: 16 amino acids. CDR3: CASSLTPGQTQETQYF. CDR3 sequence (DNA): TGCGCCAGCAGCTTGACCCCGGGACAGACGCAAGAGACCCAGTACTTC.

The gene calls are TRBV13 and TRBJ2-7, with 7 bases fitting TRBD2. The germline V gene has CDR1 PRHDT and CDR2 FYEKMQ (reference sequence). This CDR3 region has 14 residues. Trimming cost V 3 bases and J 6 bases; bases outside gene matches: 8. CDR3 amino acids: CASSFGLDIFEQYF. CDR3 bases: TGTGCCAGCAGCTTCGGACTAGACATCTTCGAGCAGTACTTC.

On this clone itself: Germline is not matched at one junction end, which may reflect a read error. V and J are TRBV5-1 and TRBJ1-1; 8 bases match TRBD1. This CDR3 is built from 15 residues. Germline V gene lookup returns CDR1 SGHRS and CDR2 YFSETQ. In DNA form, the CDR3 reads TGCGCCAGCAGTTTGGGGACAGGTGGGAACACTGAAGCTTTCTTT. This translates into CASSLGTGGNTEAFF.

The V and J genes are TRBV29-1 and TRBJ2-3, with no clear D. The germline V gene has CDR1 SQVTM and CDR2 ANQGSEA. The CDR3 extends over 10 amino acids. Between the trimmed V and J ends, which lost 7 bases and 1 base, there was a span of 3 bases. The chain's CDR3 is CSARTDTQYF. In DNA form, the CDR3 reads TGCAGCGCCCGCACAGATACGCAGTATTTT.